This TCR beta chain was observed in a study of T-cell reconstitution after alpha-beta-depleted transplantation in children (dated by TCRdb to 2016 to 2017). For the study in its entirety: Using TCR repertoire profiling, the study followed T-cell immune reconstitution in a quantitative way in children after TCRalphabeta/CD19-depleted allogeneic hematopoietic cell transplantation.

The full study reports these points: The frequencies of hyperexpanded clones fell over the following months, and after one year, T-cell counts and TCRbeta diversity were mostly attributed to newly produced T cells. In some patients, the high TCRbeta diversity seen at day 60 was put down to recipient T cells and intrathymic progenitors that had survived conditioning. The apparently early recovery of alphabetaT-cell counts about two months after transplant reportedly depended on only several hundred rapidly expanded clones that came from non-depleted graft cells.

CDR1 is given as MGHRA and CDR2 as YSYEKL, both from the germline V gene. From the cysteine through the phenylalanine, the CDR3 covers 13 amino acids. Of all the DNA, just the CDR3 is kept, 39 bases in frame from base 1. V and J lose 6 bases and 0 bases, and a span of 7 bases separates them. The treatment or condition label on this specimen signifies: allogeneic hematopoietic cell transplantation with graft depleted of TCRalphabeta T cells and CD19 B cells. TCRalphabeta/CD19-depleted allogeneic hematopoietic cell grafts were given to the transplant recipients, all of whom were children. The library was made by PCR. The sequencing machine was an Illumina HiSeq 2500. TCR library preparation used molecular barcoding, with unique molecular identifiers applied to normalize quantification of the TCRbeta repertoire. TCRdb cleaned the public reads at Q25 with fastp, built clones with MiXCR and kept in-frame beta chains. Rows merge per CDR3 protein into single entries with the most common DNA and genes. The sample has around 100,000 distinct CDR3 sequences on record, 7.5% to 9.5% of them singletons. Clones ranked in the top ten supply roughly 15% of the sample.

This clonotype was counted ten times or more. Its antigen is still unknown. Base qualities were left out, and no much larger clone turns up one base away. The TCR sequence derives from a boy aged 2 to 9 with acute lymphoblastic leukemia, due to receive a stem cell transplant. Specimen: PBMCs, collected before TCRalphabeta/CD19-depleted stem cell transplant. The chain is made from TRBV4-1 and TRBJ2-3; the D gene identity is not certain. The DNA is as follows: TGCGCCAGCAGGGCCGGGAGCACAGATACGCAGTATTTT. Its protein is CASRAGSTDTQYF.